The rows below give T cell receptor beta chains drawn from one sample of a study of breast tumors, draining lymph nodes, adjacent tissues. TCRdb re-called the multiplex PCR reads with MiXCR, one entry per CDR3 protein. The data hold around 290,000 distinct CDR3 sequences, with 30% observed a single time. What was sequenced was axillary lymph node tissue. The origin of the receptors is a female donor with breast cancer. Some clones in this sample may be carry-over from other donors' samples. CDR3s include the opening cysteine and the closing phenylalanine or tryptophan. Each record gives: D gene, clone size, J gene, V gene, CDR3 protein, CDR3 DNA. D genes are given only for firm matches. Clone size is not always given. Where it is, it says once, few, many or a class for expanded clones.

-,many,TRBJ1-2,TRBV12-3/TRBV12-4,CTSSFGGNYGYTF,TGTACCAGCAGTTTCGGGGGAAACTATGGCTACACCTTC
-,many,TRBJ2-1,TRBV5-1,CASSFRGRGHEQFF,TGCGCCAGCAGCTTCCGGGGCAGGGGCCATGAGCAGTTCTTC
TRBD2,many,TRBJ2-3,TRBV20-1,CSAGSGTSGRDTQYF,TGCAGTGCTGGTTCCGGGACTAGCGGGAGAGATACGCAGTATTTT
-,many,TRBJ2-7,TRBV7-3,CASSLRGSGEQYF,TGTGCCAGCAGCTTAAGGGGGTCGGGGGAGCAGTACTTC
TRBD1,many,TRBJ1-2,TRBV20-1,CSGHVDRDYGYTF,TGCAGTGGTCACGTCGACAGGGACTATGGCTACACCTTC
-,-,TRBJ2-4,TRBV24-1,CATSDLTLLAENIQYF,TGTGCTACCAGTGATTTGACCCTCCTAGCCGAAAACATTCAGTACTTC
-,many,TRBJ2-5,TRBV6-4,CASSPGPLGETQYF,TGTGCCAGCAGTCCGGGGCCCCTGGGGGAGACCCAGTACTTC
-,many,TRBJ2-3,TRBV12-3/TRBV12-4,CASSLLVTDTQYF,TGTGCCAGCAGTTTGTTAGTCACAGATACGCAGTATTTT
TRBD1,-,TRBJ2-2,TRBV12-3/TRBV12-4,CASSCLQGTNTGELFF,TGTGCCAGCAGCTGCCTACAGGGGACGAACACCGGGGAGCTGTTTTTT
TRBD1,-,TRBJ2-1,TRBV20-1,CSARDPWTGTERFF,TGCAGTGCTAGAGATCCTTGGACAGGGACTGAGCGGTTCTTC
-,many,TRBJ2-5,TRBV5-1,CASSRGYRGETQYF,TGCGCCAGCAGCCGGGGGTATCGTGGGGAGACCCAGTACTTC
-,-,TRBJ2-7,TRBV20-1,CSAKLAPPVSEQYF,TGCAGTGCTAAACTAGCCCCGCCCGTGTCCGAGCAGTACTTC
-,many,TRBJ1-3,TRBV29-1,CSVGVGHGNTIYF,TGCAGCGTTGGGGTAGGACATGGAAACACCATATATTTT
-,many,TRBJ2-5,TRBV12-3/TRBV12-4,CASSFSQETQYF,TGTGCCAGCAGTTTTTCCCAAGAGACCCAGTACTTC
-,many,TRBJ2-3,TRBV20-1,CSALVSASDTQYF,TGCAGTGCCCTTGTTAGCGCATCAGATACGCAGTATTTT
-,many,TRBJ2-1,TRBV7-2,CASSLGLDTSEQFF,TGTGCCAGCAGCTTAGGTTTGGACACTTCGGAGCAGTTCTTC
-,many,TRBJ2-7,TRBV11-3,CASSPGWAGSYEQYF,TGTGCCAGCAGCCCCGGTTGGGCGGGAAGCTACGAGCAGTACTTC
-,many,TRBJ2-7,TRBV6-6,CASSYSIAPGSPYEQYF,TGTGCCAGCAGTTACTCTATCGCCCCAGGGTCCCCCTACGAGCAGTACTTC
TRBD1,-,TRBJ1-2,TRBV7-9,CASSDPGTGTRSPYTF,TGTGCCAGCAGCGACCCCGGGACAGGAACGCGAAGTCCCTACACCTTC
TRBD2,-,TRBJ2-1,TRBV28,CASSRLADQFF,TGTGCCAGCAGTCGTCTAGCGGATCAGTTCTTC
TRBD2,-,TRBJ2-1,TRBV25-1,CASRTGLAGGYNEQFF,TGTGCCAGCAGAACCGGACTAGCGGGAGGTTACAATGAGCAGTTCTTC
-,many,TRBJ2-7,TRBV2,CASSEARGSYEQYF,TGTGCCAGCAGTGAAGCGAGGGGATCCTACGAGCAGTACTTC
-,many,TRBJ2-2,TRBV5-8,CASSLGNTGELFF,TGTGCCAGCAGCTTAGGAAACACCGGGGAGCTGTTTTTT
TRBD1,many,TRBJ1-6,TRBV7-2,CASSSTGGAPSPLHF,TGTGCCAGCAGCTCGACAGGGGGCGCCCCTTCACCCCTCCACTTT
-,many,TRBJ2-3,TRBV19,CASSPVSGDTQYF,TGTGCCAGTAGTCCCGTGAGCGGGGATACGCAGTATTTT
-,many,TRBJ2-1,TRBV2,CASSEQEGGYNEQFF,TGTGCCAGCAGTGAACAGGAAGGGGGGTACAATGAGCAGTTCTTC
TRBD2,once,TRBJ2-1,TRBV5-5,CASSSLGPAGSEQFF,TGTGCCAGCAGTTCGCTAGGACCAGCGGGATCTGAGCAGTTCTTC
-,-,TRBJ2-1,TRBV3-1,CASSQDLRGSNEQFF,TGTGCCAGCAGCCAAGATCTCAGGGGCTCGAATGAGCAGTTCTTC
TRBD2,many,TRBJ2-1,TRBV19,CASSIVSGRAGEQFF,TGTGCCAGTAGTATAGTTAGCGGGAGGGCCGGTGAGCAGTTCTTC
-,many,TRBJ2-5,TRBV19,CASSIIGGKETQYF,TGTGCCAGTAGTATTATCGGGGGTAAAGAGACCCAGTACTTC
-,few,TRBJ2-1,TRBV5-1,CASSPGMASSYNEQFF,TGCGCCAGCAGCCCCGGGATGGCGAGCTCCTACAATGAGCAGTTCTTC
TRBD1,-,TRBJ2-1,TRBV28,CASSGSQGAMVYNEQFF,TGTGCCAGCAGTGGCTCGCAGGGGGCGATGGTATACAATGAGCAGTTCTTC
-,many,TRBJ2-7,TRBV5-1,CASSATAREQYF,TGCGCCAGCAGCGCGACTGCGCGCGAGCAGTACTTC
-,-,TRBJ2-1,TRBV6-1,CASGELKAYNEQFF,TGTGCCAGCGGTGAATTGAAGGCCTACAATGAGCAGTTCTTC
-,many,TRBJ2-7,TRBV9,CASSAGRTAYEQYF,TGTGCCAGCAGCGCCGGAAGGACAGCCTACGAGCAGTACTTC
-,many,TRBJ1-6,TRBV6-5,CATTQSYNSPLHF,TGTGCCACGACACAAAGCTATAATTCACCCCTCCACTTT
-,few,TRBJ1-2,TRBV6-5,CASSEAVRFAYGSTF,-